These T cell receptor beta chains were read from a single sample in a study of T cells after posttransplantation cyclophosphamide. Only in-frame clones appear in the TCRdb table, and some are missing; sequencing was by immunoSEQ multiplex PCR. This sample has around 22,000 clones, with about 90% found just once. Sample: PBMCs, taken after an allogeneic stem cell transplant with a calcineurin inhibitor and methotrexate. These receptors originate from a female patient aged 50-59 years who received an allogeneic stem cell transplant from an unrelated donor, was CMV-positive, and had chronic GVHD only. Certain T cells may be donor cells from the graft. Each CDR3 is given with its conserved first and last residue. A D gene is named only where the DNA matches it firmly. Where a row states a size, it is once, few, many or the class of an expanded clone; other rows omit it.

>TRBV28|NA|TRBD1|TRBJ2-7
CASSPGQGDEYEQYF
TGTGCCAGCAGTCCCGGACAGGGCGATGAGTACGAGCAGTACTTC
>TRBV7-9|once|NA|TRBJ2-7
CASRENEQAAYEQYF
TGTGCCAGCAGAGAAAATGAACAGGCGGCCTACGAGCAGTACTTC
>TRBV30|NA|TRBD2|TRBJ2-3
CAWSASPGGTSGRANTQYF
TGTGCCTGGAGTGCCTCCCCGGGGGGGACTAGCGGGAGGGCAAATACGCAGTATTTT
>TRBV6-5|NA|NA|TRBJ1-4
CASSRYVRGNEKLFF
TGTGCCAGCAGCCGCTATGTCCGGGGTAATGAAAAACTGTTTTTT
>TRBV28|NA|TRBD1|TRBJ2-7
CASKKQGAGSYEQYF
TGTGCCAGCAAAAAACAGGGGGCTGGATCCTACGAGCAGTACTTC
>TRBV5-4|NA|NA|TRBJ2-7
CASSVGVYEQYF
TGTGCCAGCAGCGTAGGGGTCTACGAGCAGTACTTC
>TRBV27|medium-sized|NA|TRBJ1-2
CASSLKGVGYGYTF
TGTGCCAGCAGTTTGAAGGGGGTGGGCTATGGCTACACCTTC
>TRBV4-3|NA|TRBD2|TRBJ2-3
CASSQGLTSGRADTQYF
TGCGCCAGCAGCCAAGGACTGACTAGCGGGAGGGCAGATACGCAGTATTTT
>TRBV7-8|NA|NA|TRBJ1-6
CASSPLGVENSPLHF
TGTGCCAGCAGCCCTCTAGGGGTGGAGAATTCACCCCTCCACTTT
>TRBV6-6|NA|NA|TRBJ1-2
CASRGGNYGYTF
TGTGCCAGCAGGGGGGGTAACTATGGCTACACCTTC
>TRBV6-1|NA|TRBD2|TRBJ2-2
CASERGYTGELFF
TGTGCCAGCGAGCGGGGGTACACCGGGGAGCTGTTTTTT
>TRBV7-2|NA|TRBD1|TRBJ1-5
CASSLGTGDVGQPQHF
TGTGCCAGCAGCTTGGGGACAGGGGATGTGGGTCAGCCCCAGCATTTT
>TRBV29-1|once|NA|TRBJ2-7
CSVGQTYEQYF
TGCAGCGTCGGACAGACCTACGAGCAGTACTTC
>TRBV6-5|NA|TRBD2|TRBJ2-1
CASSYSGPSGWNEQFF
TGTGCCAGCAGTTACTCTGGCCCTAGCGGGTGGAATGAGCAGTTCTTC
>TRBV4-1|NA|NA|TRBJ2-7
CASSQSQGPGEQYF
TGCGCCAGCAGCCAGTCACAGGGTCCCGGCGAGCAGTACTTC
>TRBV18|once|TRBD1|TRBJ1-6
CASSPLGRGNNSPLHF
TGTGCCAGCTCACCGCTCGGCAGGGGGAATAATTCACCCCTCCACTTT
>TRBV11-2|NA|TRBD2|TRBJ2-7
CASMLAGGPGEQYF
TGTGCCAGCATGCTAGCGGGAGGGCCGGGGGAGCAGTACTTC
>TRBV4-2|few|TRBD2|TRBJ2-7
CASSQVVPSGTEQYF
TGTGCCAGCAGCCAAGTAGTCCCTAGCGGGACCGAGCAGTACTTC
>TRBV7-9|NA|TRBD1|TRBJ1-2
CASSSGTGALFYGYTF
TGTGCCAGCAGCTCCGGGACAGGGGCCTTATTCTATGGCTACACCTTC
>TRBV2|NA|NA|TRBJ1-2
CASSERPGLYYGYTF
TGTGCCAGCAGTGAACGGCCAGGGCTTTACTATGGCTACACCTTC
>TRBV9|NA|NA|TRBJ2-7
CASSVSGSINEQYF
TGTGCCAGCAGCGTTAGCGGCAGTATAAACGAGCAGTACTTC
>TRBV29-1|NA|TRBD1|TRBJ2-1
CSVEGTGSYNEQFF
TGCAGCGTTGAGGGGACAGGGTCCTACAATGAGCAGTTCTTC
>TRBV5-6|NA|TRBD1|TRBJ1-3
CASSLVGDRGLYTIYF
TGTGCCAGCAGCTTGGTGGGAGACAGGGGGCTATACACCATATATTTT